Listed here are 3 T cell receptor beta chains from one sample, sequenced in a study of Graves' ophthalmopathy and Graves' hyperthyroidism. From RNA, the CDR3 regions of TCR beta chains were amplified and sequenced. HTBI primers were used in a first-round RT-PCR, which preceded a second-round multiplex PCR. MiXCR was run by TCRdb on the multiplex PCR reads, yielding one entry per CDR3 protein. The sample lists 1 million to 1.3 million distinct CDR3 sequences; 35% to 45% were seen once. Sample: peripheral blood or thyroid tissue (not recorded which). The source of these receptors is an adult man with Graves' hyperthyroidism.

This clonotype was picked up a small number of times. The rearrangement links TRBV4-3 to TRBJ1-2; possible D gene TRBD1, 6 bases. The CDR3 consists of 14 residues. The germline V gene has CDR1 LGHNA and CDR2 YSLEER. V was clipped by 4 bases and J by 6 bases, with 15 bases between them. CDR3 protein: CASSRGSGADGYTF. The DNA for the CDR3 is TGCGCCAGCAGCCGGGGTTCGGGGGCGGATGGCTACACCTTC.

V usage is TRBV6-5 and J usage is TRBJ1-4; D uncertain. Trimming cost V 6 bases and J 8 bases, with 19 bases left between them. The V gene's germline CDR1 is MNHEY and CDR2 SVGAGI. The CDR3 runs to 15 residues. DNA for the CDR3: TGTGCCAGCAGACTTACGACTTTACCGGGGGAAAAACTGTTTTTT. Translated, it gives CASRLTTLPGEKLFF.

In its sample, this clonotype was seen many times. This chain uses TRBV20-1 with TRBJ1-5; D might be TRBD1 (5 bases). Germline V gives CDR1 DFQATT, CDR2 SNEGSKA (reference sequence). This CDR3 is 12 amino acids long. Trimming shortened V by 3 bases and J by 5 bases, and 8 bases separated the two germline ends. The CDR3 spells CSASQGDQPQHF. CDR3 DNA sequence: TGCAGTGCTAGCCAGGGCGATCAGCCCCAGCATTTT.